These 14 T cell receptor beta chains share one sample of origin, sequenced in a study of cytomegalovirus exposure and HLA in healthy donors. 60 Vbeta and 13 Jbeta primers were used in PCR. Sequencing was performed with immunoSEQ multiplex PCR; in TCRdb, only in-frame clones are kept and a portion is missing. The sample shows 60,000 or so clones, 71% of them seen only once. Sequencing input: PBMCs. These receptors came from a man aged 50-59 years in good health and CMV-seropositive.

The rearrangement links TRBV4-3 to TRBJ1-2; TRBD1 matches at 7 bases. V lost 4 bases to trimming and J lost 4 bases; unmatched junction nucleotides: 3. Germline assignment: CDR1 LGHNA and CDR2 YSLEER. CDR3 size: 13 residues. CDR3 protein: CASSPGQLYGYTF. The DNA for the CDR3 is TGCGCCAGCAGCCCGGGACAGCTCTATGGCTACACCTTC.

The chain joins TRBV5-1 to TRBJ2-7; 7 bases fit TRBD2. Looked up from germline, CDR1 is SGHRS and CDR2 is YFSETQ. J was trimmed by 6 bases and V by 3 bases; bases with no gene match: 12. The CDR3 is 15 residues long. Here the CDR3 DNA reads TGCGCCAGCAGCTCCAGGGCGGGAGATACCCTCGAGCAGTACTTC. This encodes CASSSRAGDTLEQYF. Looking up the rest from reference TRBV5-1 and TRBJ2-7 gives the full variable domain: KAGVTQTPRYLIKTRGQQVTLSCSPISGHRSVSWYQQTPGQGLQFLFEYFSETQRNKGNFPGRFSGRQFSNSRSEMNVSTLELGDSALYLCASSSRAGDTLEQYFGPGTRLTVT.

This clone was detected once. This chain joins TRBV7-2 and TRBJ1-5; 8 bases line up with TRBD1. The V gene's germline CDR1 is SGHTA and CDR2 FQGNSA. The CDR3 has 14 amino acids. With V trimmed by 5 bases and J by 5 bases, 5 bases remained unmatched. CDR3 residues: CASSPGQGYQPQHF. CDR3 nucleotides: TGTGCCAGCAGCCCTGGACAGGGATATCAGCCCCAGCATTTT.

Comment on this clone: The sample contains more than one DNA sequence encoding this CDR3. The rearrangement uses TRBV30 and TRBJ2-2, with TRBD1 identical over 7 bases. Trimming took 2 bases from V and 6 from J; bases not matched to a gene: 12. This CDR3 is built from 16 residues. Germline lookup yields CDR1 GTSNPN and CDR2 SVGIG (reference sequence). CDR3 protein: CAWSPLRGQWAGELFF. The DNA of the CDR3 is TGTGCCTGGAGTCCACTTCGGGGACAGTGGGCCGGGGAGCTGTTTTTT.

The chain uses TRBV2 and TRBJ1-1; perhaps TRBD1 as D (6 bases). V lost 7 bases, J lost 0 bases, and 27 bases lay in between. The CDR3 covers 19 residues. Germline V gives CDR1 SNHLY, CDR2 FYNNEI. Here the CDR3 reads CASTGPPRGRGHLNTEAFF. The CDR3 bases are TGTGCCAGCACAGGACCCCCACGGGGTCGGGGACACTTGAACACTGAAGCTTTCTTT. Drawing the rest from reference TRBV2 and TRBJ1-1, the complete variable domain is EPEVTQTPSHQVTQMGQEVILRCVPISNHLYFYWYRQILGQKVEFLVSFYNNEISEKSEIFDDQFSVERPDGSNFTLKIRSTKLEDSAMYFCASTGPPRGRGHLNTEAFFGQGTRLTVV.

The CDR3 protein is CASSQSGPGDTIYF. CDR3 nucleotides: TGTGCCAGCAGCCAATCCGGACCCGGGGACACCATATATTTT. This chain links TRBV7-9 with TRBJ1-3, with D hard to call. This CDR3 has 14 amino acids. The ends were cut back, 5 bases at V and 8 bases at J, with 16 bases in the middle. Germline CDR1 is SEHNR and CDR2 is FQNEAQ (reference sequence).

The chain joins TRBV5-6 to TRBJ1-4; unclear D gene. Trimming removed 4 bases at V and 8 bases at J, with 15 bases between. Germline values: CDR1 SGHDT, CDR2 YYEEEE. The CDR3 runs 14 residues. The CDR3 nucleotides are TGTGCCAGCAGCCGCGGGAGAGGGAACGAAAAACTGTTTTTT. Encoded protein: CASSRGRGNEKLFF.

V usage is TRBV6-1 and J usage is TRBJ1-6; no reliable D call. This CDR3 contains 14 residues. V gave up 1 base and J gave up 7 bases, with 8 bases separating them. Per the germline V gene, CDR1 is MNHNS and CDR2 is SASEGT. The CDR3 protein is CASSEVQNNSPLHF. DNA for the CDR3: TGTGCCAGCAGTGAAGTACAGAACAATTCACCCCTCCACTTT.

CDR3 amino acids: CASSFGSGLDNEQFF. The DNA of the CDR3 is TGTGCCAGCAGCTTCGGTTCAGGCCTGGACAATGAGCAGTTCTTC. V gene TRBV7-9 combines with J gene TRBJ2-1; no firm D call. CDR3 length: 15 amino acids. The V gene lost 3 bases and the J gene lost 5 bases, with 14 bases spanning the gap. CDR1 SEHNR and CDR2 FQNEAQ come from the germline V gene (reference sequence).

This chain links TRBV4-2 with TRBJ2-1; 11 bases are a match to TRBD1. This CDR3 is built from 17 residues. V shed 1 base, J shed 9 bases, and the junction held 11 bases outside the gene matches. Germline V gene sequence: CDR1 LGHNA, CDR2 YNFKEQ. Here the CDR3 DNA reads TGTGCCAGCAGCCAAGGGCGACCGGGACAGGGGGATAGTGAGCAGTTCTTC. It encodes CASSQGRPGQGDSEQFF.

This clone has more than one count but fewer than ten. The chain carries TRBV7-7 and TRBJ2-2; 9 bases agree with TRBD2. This CDR3 has 16 residues. The germline gives CDR1 SSHAT, CDR2 FNYEAQ (reference sequence). With V trimmed by 5 bases and J by 5 bases, 9 bases remained unmatched. CDR3 in DNA: TGTGCCAGCAGCCCCGGGACTAGCTATGATACCGGGGAGCTGTTTTTT. It specifies CASSPGTSYDTGELFF.

The chain recombines TRBV7-2 with TRBJ2-7; D uncertain. The CDR3 extends over 15 amino acids. CDR1 SGHTA and CDR2 FQGNSA come from the germline V gene. The V gene lost 2 bases and the J gene lost 0 bases, with 11 bases spanning the gap. This CDR3 is CASSLTSVSSYEQYF. The CDR3 nucleotides read TGTGCCAGCAGCTTAACGAGCGTGAGCTCCTACGAGCAGTACTTC.

The rearrangement joins TRBV27 to TRBJ1-5; D perhaps matches TRBD1 (5 bases). The germline V gene encodes CDR1 MNHEY and CDR2 SMNVEV (reference sequence). The CDR3 extends over 12 amino acids. The V gene lost 6 bases and the J gene lost 7 bases, with 10 bases spanning the gap. The CDR3 reads CASRQGGQPQHF. The CDR3 region has the DNA TGTGCCAGCAGGCAGGGTGGACAGCCCCAGCATTTT.

V gene TRBV29-1 combines with J gene TRBJ1-1; D is possibly TRBD1 (5 bases). This CDR3 comprises 12 residues. V shed 7 bases and J shed 1 base, with 10 bases lying between them. The germline gives CDR1 SQVTM, CDR2 ANQGSEA. CDR3 amino acids: CSAGRENTEAFF. The CDR3 DNA reads as TGCAGCGCCGGCAGGGAGAACACTGAAGCTTTCTTT.